A selection of T cell receptor beta chains follows, all from one sample in a study of regulatory T cells in long-lasting Graves disease. One entry per CDR3 protein results from TCRdb running MiXCR on the multiplex PCR reads. The sample lists 350,000 to 500,000 distinct CDR3 sequences, approximately 15% seen once, with about a sixth in the top ten. These data were also filed under a second study, of T cells in Graves' hyperthyroidism and ophthalmopathy.

Sequences were derived from peripheral blood mononuclear cells (PBMCs), sampled at new diagnosis, from a patient treated with antithyroid drugs. These receptors were obtained from a woman aged 50 to 60 with Graves disease. The CDR3 runs from the conserved cysteine through the conserved F or W. D genes are given only for firm matches. A clone size is listed for some rows: how often the clone was seen (once, few, many), or a class if it is expanded.

D gene,clone size,V gene,J gene,CDR3 protein,CDR3 DNA
TRBD2,NA,TRBV12-5,TRBJ2-1,CASGLGTSGRPNEQFF,TGTGCTAGTGGTTTGGGGACTAGCGGGAGGCCGAATGAGCAGTTCTTC
TRBD1,few,TRBV7-2,TRBJ2-2,CASSYRDRAGELFF,TGTGCCAGCAGCTACCGGGACAGGGCCGGGGAGCTGTTTTTT
TRBD1,NA,TRBV9,TRBJ1-1,CASRRTGSLFTEAFF,TGTGCCAGCAGAAGGACAGGGAGCCTTTTCACTGAAGCTTTCTTT
TRBD2,NA,TRBV7-9,TRBJ2-7,CASSPGRGLAGEYEQYF,TGTGCCAGCAGCCCGGGACGGGGGCTAGCGGGAGAGTACGAGCAGTACTTC
TRBD1,many,TRBV28,TRBJ1-4,CASNRDSNNEKLFF,TGTGCCAGCAACAGGGACAGCAATAATGAAAAACTGTTTTTT
NA,many,TRBV2,TRBJ2-1,CASSKITGMRSYNEQFF,TGTGCCAGCAGTAAAATTACAGGGATGAGGTCCTACAATGAGCAGTTCTTC
NA,few,TRBV3-1,TRBJ2-1,CASSQDFQQQFF,TGTGCCAGCAGCCAAGATTTCCAGCAGCAGTTCTTC
NA,many,TRBV7-2,TRBJ2-1,CASSPGRERGQFF,TGTGCCAGCAGCCCGGGACGGGAAAGGGGGCAGTTCTTC
NA,many,TRBV12-3/TRBV12-4,TRBJ2-2,CASRVRSTGELFF,TGTGCCAGCAGAGTGCGGAGCACCGGGGAGCTGTTTTTT
TRBD2,few,TRBV6-5,TRBJ2-3,CASSYSISGRAPDTQYF,TGTGCCAGCAGTTACTCGATCAGCGGGAGGGCCCCAGATACGCAGTATTTT
TRBD1,many,TRBV2,TRBJ2-2,CASSGQGNTGELFF,TGTGCCAGTTCGGGACAGGGCAACACCGGGGAGCTGTTTTTT
NA,NA,TRBV12-3/TRBV12-4,TRBJ1-5,CASSLGEGVGQPQHF,TGTGCCAGCAGTTTAGGGGAGGGGGTGGGTCAGCCCCAGCATTTT
TRBD2,many,TRBV9,TRBJ2-3,CASSEVSGIADTQYF,TGTGCCAGCAGCGAGGTTAGCGGGATTGCGGATACGCAGTATTTT
TRBD1,few,TRBV4-1,TRBJ1-6,CASSHIQGIRGDSPLHF,TGCGCCAGCAGCCACATACAGGGGATCCGGGGCGATTCACCCCTCCACTTT
TRBD1,NA,TRBV27,TRBJ1-1,CASSFNRGPRGTEAFF,TGTGCCAGCAGTTTCAACAGGGGGCCCCGGGGAACTGAAGCTTTCTTT
NA,NA,TRBV19,TRBJ1-3,CASSISQGHGNTIYF,TGTGCCAGTAGTATATCGCAGGGACATGGAAACACCATATATTTT
TRBD2,many,TRBV5-1,TRBJ2-7,CASSAGSSGYEQYF,TGCGCCAGCAGCGCAGGATCTAGCGGCTACGAGCAGTACTTC
NA,many,TRBV28,TRBJ1-5,CASRYRVDNQPQHF,TGTGCCAGCAGATACAGGGTAGACAATCAGCCCCAGCATTTT
TRBD1,many,TRBV28,TRBJ1-5,CASYGQGGNQPQHF,TGTGCCAGCTACGGACAGGGAGGCAATCAGCCCCAGCATTTT
NA,many,TRBV28,TRBJ1-5,CASRRTPPTAQPQHF,TGTGCCAGCAGAAGGACCCCCCCTACGGCTCAGCCCCAGCATTTT
NA,many,TRBV28,TRBJ1-5,CASTLRSWASNQPQHF,TGTGCCAGCACCCTAAGGAGTTGGGCGAGCAATCAGCCCCAGCATTTT
NA,many,TRBV2,TRBJ2-3,CASTLDSASTDTQYF,TGTGCCAGCACCTTGGACAGCGCTAGCACAGATACGCAGTATTTT
NA,many,TRBV29-1,TRBJ2-3,CSFEGGATSTDTQYF,TGCAGCTTCGAAGGAGGGGCTACAAGCACAGATACGCAGTATTTT
NA,NA,TRBV18,TRBJ1-5,CASSPPGLDSNQPQHF,TGTGCCAGCTCACCGCCGGGACTCGATAGCAATCAGCCCCAGCATTTT
TRBD1,NA,TRBV19,TRBJ1-1,CASSPGQTGTEAFF,TGTGCCAGTAGTCCGGGACAGACAGGCACTGAAGCTTTCTTT
NA,NA,TRBV7-8,TRBJ2-7,CASSPSNVGPYEQYF,TGTGCCAGCAGCCCGTCAAATGTAGGTCCCTACGAGCAGTACTTC
NA,many,TRBV5-5,TRBJ2-7,CASSPWGAIYEQYF,TGTGCCAGCAGCCCGTGGGGGGCGATCTACGAGCAGTACTTC
NA,many,TRBV11-2,TRBJ2-1,CASSLDLTTSYNEQFF,TGTGCCAGCAGCTTAGATCTGACTACCTCATACAATGAGCAGTTCTTC
TRBD2,many,TRBV28,TRBJ2-1,CASSLIQREGREQFF,TGTGCCAGCAGTTTAATCCAGCGGGAGGGCCGGGAGCAGTTCTTC
NA,few,TRBV10-2,TRBJ2-3,CASSGNLVTDTQYF,TGCGCCAGCAGTGGGAACCTAGTCACAGATACGCAGTATTTT
NA,many,TRBV28,TRBJ2-5,CASSSTGMGETQYF,TGTGCCAGCAGTTCAACAGGGATGGGGGAGACCCAGTACTTC
NA,few,TRBV6-9,TRBJ2-2,CASSYLVTGELFF,TGTGCCAGCAGTTACTTGGTCACCGGGGAGCTGTTTTTT
TRBD1,many,TRBV6-1,TRBJ2-2,CAILGQTNTGELFF,TGTGCCATTCTGGGACAGACGAACACCGGGGAGCTGTTTTTT
NA,NA,TRBV4-2,TRBJ2-7,CASSQDKLGEQYF,TGTGCCAGCAGCCAAGATAAGTTGGGCGAGCAGTACTTC
NA,many,TRBV12-3/TRBV12-4,TRBJ2-5,CASSPVTVSSETQYF,TGTGCCAGCAGCCCCGTTACGGTTTCTTCAGAGACCCAGTACTTC
NA,few,TRBV10-1,TRBJ1-1,CASSVGGSDTEAFF,TGCGCCAGCAGTGTTGGGGGTTCGGACACTGAAGCTTTCTTT
TRBD2,many,TRBV28,TRBJ2-1,CASILSGSYNEQFF,TGTGCCAGCATACTCAGCGGGAGCTACAATGAGCAGTTCTTC
TRBD1,many,TRBV2,TRBJ2-7,CASRGVGQGRKGSYEQYF,TGTGCCAGCAGGGGCGTAGGACAGGGAAGGAAAGGGTCCTACGAGCAGTACTTC
NA,NA,TRBV12-5,TRBJ1-1,CASGSVELEWTAMNTEAFF,TGTGCTAGTGGTTCGGTAGAATTGGAGTGGACAGCAATGAACACTGAAGCTTTCTTT
NA,many,TRBV27,TRBJ2-1,CASAPYSYNEQFF,TGTGCCAGCGCCCCCTACTCCTACAATGAGCAGTTCTTC
NA,NA,TRBV19,TRBJ1-3,CASGVRTDSGNTIYF,TGTGCCAGTGGCGTCCGGACAGACTCTGGAAACACCATATATTTT
NA,many,TRBV5-5,TRBJ2-1,CASSLGQGRFF,TGTGCCAGCAGCTTGGGGCAGGGCCGGTTCTTC
NA,few,TRBV4-1,TRBJ2-7,CASSQDTGMVYEQYF,TGCGCCAGCAGCCAAGACACAGGGATGGTGTACGAGCAGTACTTC
TRBD2,many,TRBV7-3,TRBJ2-3,CASSPGGGPDTQYF,TGTGCCAGCAGCCCCGGGGGGGGACCAGATACGCAGTATTTT